The 17 T cell receptor beta chains reported below all come from one sample, sequenced in a study of shared clonotypes between healthy human individuals. Measured with immunoSEQ multiplex PCR; TCRdb has only the in-frame clones, and not every one. Among some 2,500,000 clones listed, 85% to 95% were seen once. The sequenced sample consisted of naive CD4+ T cells from PBMCs. Subset here: CD45RA+ positively selected. The source of these receptors is a man between 18 and 35 years old in good health. Some clones in this sample may be carry-over from other donors' samples.

The chain has TRBV4-1 and TRBJ1-3, with a tentative D call TRBD1 (5 bases). The germline V gene encodes CDR1 MGHRA and CDR2 YSYEKL. CDR3 length: 16 residues. V dropped 4 bases and J dropped 0 bases, with 13 bases sitting between them. This CDR3 reads CASSPSGTYSGNTIYF. The DNA for the CDR3 is TGCGCCAGCAGCCCAAGCGGGACTTACTCTGGAAACACCATATATTTT.

The chain is built from TRBV18 and TRBJ1-2; a possible D gene is TRBD1 (6 bases). The CDR3 sequence is 15 residues long. V shed 2 bases and J shed 3 bases, with 13 bases lying between them. Per germline, CDR1 KGHSH and CDR2 LQKENI. Here the CDR3 reads CASSPARGPDYGYTF. The CDR3 DNA is TGTGCCAGCTCACCAGCCAGGGGTCCGGACTATGGCTACACCTTC. Looking up the rest from reference TRBV18 and TRBJ1-2 gives the full variable domain: NAGVMQNPRHLVRRRGQEARLRCSPMKGHSHVYWYRQLPEEGLKFMVYLQKENIIDESGMPKERFSAEFPKEGPSILRIQQVVRGDSAAYFCASSPARGPDYGYTFGSGTRLTVV.

The rearrangement links TRBV2 to TRBJ2-7, with D hard to call. Germline lookup yields CDR1 SNHLY and CDR2 FYNNEI. The CDR3 is 15 residues long. The V gene lost 4 bases and the J gene lost 5 bases, with 18 bases spanning the gap. CDR3 loop: CASSVRPLLGHEQYF. Here the CDR3 DNA reads TGTGCCAGCAGTGTGCGACCGCTTCTAGGCCACGAGCAGTACTTC.

The V and J genes are TRBV19 and TRBJ1-1; no firm D call. V lost 5 bases and J 8 bases, leaving 15 bases between the germline ends. Germline assignment: CDR1 LNHDA and CDR2 SQIVND (reference sequence). The CDR3 loop spans 13 amino acids. The CDR3 loop reads CASSHLGNAEAFF. The CDR3 coding sequence is TGTGCCAGTAGTCATCTCGGAAACGCGGAAGCTTTCTTT. The whole variable domain, remainder taken from reference TRBV19 and TRBJ1-1, is DGGITQSPKYLFRKEGQNVTLSCEQNLNHDAMYWYRQDPGQGLRLIYYSQIVNDFQKGDIAEGYSVSREKKESFPLTVTSAQKNPTAFYLCASSHLGNAEAFFGQGTRLTVV.

This clone was detected once. The V gene is TRBV19, the J gene TRBJ2-1, with 10 bases that match TRBD2. Trimming cost V 3 bases and J 6 bases; bases outside gene matches: 8. The CDR3 totals 16 residues. Germline CDR1 reads LNHDA; CDR2 reads SQIVND (reference sequence). In nucleotides, the CDR3 is TGTGCCAGTAGTATCCCGGGGGCTAGCGGGAGCAATGAGCAGTTCTTC. It codes for CASSIPGASGSNEQFF.

The chain has TRBV11-2 and TRBJ2-5; D call uncertain. Trimming left V 0 bases short and J 3 bases short, with 5 bases between. There are 13 residues in the CDR3. The germline CDR1 and CDR2 sequences are SGHAT and FQNNGV. As DNA, the CDR3 is TGTGCCAGCAGCTTAGATCTAGAAGAGACCCAGTACTTC. This sequence encodes CASSLDLEETQYF.

V is TRBV10-3 and J is TRBJ2-7, with D perhaps given as TRBD1 or TRBD2 (5 bases each). V gave up 11 bases and J gave up 0 bases, with 17 bases separating them. The germline CDR1 and CDR2 sequences are ENHRY and SYGVKD. The CDR3 spans 14 residues. CDR3 DNA sequence: TGTGCCCCGCCGTCGGGACCCAACTCCTACGAGCAGTACTTC. As protein: CAPPSGPNSYEQYF.

The chain carries TRBV5-1 and TRBJ2-1; 10 bases fit TRBD2. Germline CDR1 is SGHRS and CDR2 is YFSETQ. CDR3 length: 15 residues. V was clipped by 3 bases and J by 4 bases; unmatched bases: 4. The CDR3 is CASSWLAGAYNEQFF. CDR3 nucleotide sequence: TGCGCCAGCAGCTGGCTAGCGGGGGCTTACAATGAGCAGTTCTTC.

The CDR3 sequence is CASSSGGGPEAFF. CDR3 DNA sequence: TGTGCCAGCAGCTCTGGTGGAGGCCCTGAAGCTTTCTTT. The V call is TRBV7-2, the J call TRBJ1-1; D is ambiguous. With 4 bases removed from V and 6 bases from J, the gap between germline ends came to 12 bases. CDR1 is SGHTA, CDR2 FQGNSA, per germline. The CDR3 sequence is 13 residues long. Supplemented by reference TRBV7-2 and TRBJ1-1, the full variable domain reads GAGVSQSPSNKVTEKGKDVELRCDPISGHTALYWYRQSLGQGLEFLIYFQGNSAPDKSGLPSDRFSAERTGGSVSTLTIQRTQQEDSAVYLCASSSGGGPEAFFGQGTRLTVV.

Worth noting for this clone: This CDR3 is also generated by other DNA sequences in the sample. The chain recombines TRBV18 with TRBJ2-2, with TRBD1 identical over 7 bases. Germline-derived CDR1 and CDR2 are KGHSH and LQKENI. V dropped 1 base and J dropped 3; count of bases not matched to a gene: 2. There are 15 residues in the CDR3. The CDR3 region is CASSPRQGDTGELFF. Written as DNA, the CDR3 is TGTGCCAGCTCACCACGGCAGGGGGACACCGGGGAGCTGTTTTTT.

The V call is TRBV7-9, the J call TRBJ1-6, with 7 positions matching TRBD1. V dropped 5 bases and J dropped 9; count of bases not matched to a gene: 16. This CDR3 has 17 amino acids. CDR1 SEHNR and CDR2 FQNEAQ come from the germline V gene (reference sequence). The CDR3 loop reads CASSPIRQGRFGSPLHF. CDR3 coding DNA: TGTGCCAGCAGCCCCATACGACAGGGACGTTTCGGTTCACCCCTCCACTTT.

The J gene is TRBJ2-2, the V gene TRBV7-8, with D unresolved. V was cut by 8 bases and J by 4 bases, with 11 bases left in between. CDR1 SGHVS and CDR2 FQNEAQ come from the germline V gene. The CDR3 is 13 amino acids. The CDR3 protein is CASQEGSTGELFF. CDR3 nucleotides: TGTGCCAGCCAGGAAGGTAGCACCGGGGAGCTGTTTTTT.

As regards this clone: Other DNA sequences in the same sample also yield this CDR3. This chain uses TRBV5-1 with TRBJ2-7, with TRBD1 matching 11 bases. The CDR3 is 15 residues long. Germline-derived CDR1 and CDR2 are SGHRS and YFSETQ. V was clipped by 4 bases and J by 0 bases; unmatched bases: 3. As DNA, the CDR3 is TGCGCCAGCAGCGGGGGGACAGGGGGCTCCTACGAGCAGTACTTC. The encoded protein is CASSGGTGGSYEQYF.

The CDR3 sequence is CASSVVAGNNEQFF. DNA of the CDR3: TGTGCCAGCAGCGTAGTTGCGGGGAACAATGAGCAGTTCTTC. V gene TRBV9 combines with J gene TRBJ2-1; D is possibly TRBD2 (6 bases). This CDR3 spans 14 amino acids. CDR1 and CDR2 (germline): SGDLS, YYNGEE. The V gene lost 0 bases and the J gene lost 5 bases, with 9 bases spanning the gap.

The chain employs TRBV28 and TRBJ1-1, with 7 bases fitting TRBD1. Per germline, CDR1 MDHEN and CDR2 SYDVKM. Trimming removed 8 bases from V and 4 bases from J; junction bases left unmatched: 10. The CDR3 consists of 14 residues. CDR3 sequence reads: CASVHRGRGTEAFF. The CDR3 DNA is TGTGCCAGCGTTCACAGGGGTCGGGGCACTGAAGCTTTCTTT. Filled out from reference TRBV28 and TRBJ1-1, the complete variable domain reads DVKVTQSSRYLVKRTGEKVFLECVQDMDHENMFWYRQDPGLGLRLIYFSYDVKMKEKGDIPEGYSVSREKKERFSLILESASTNQTSMYLCASVHRGRGTEAFFGQGTRLTVV.

V usage is TRBV30 and J usage is TRBJ2-3; D is unclear. Germline V lookup: CDR1 GTSNPN, CDR2 SVGIG (reference sequence). The CDR3 covers 11 residues. The V end lost 2 bases, the J end lost 7 bases, and 7 bases lay between the germline ends. The CDR3 DNA is TGTGCCTGGAGTTCTCCATATACGCAGTATTTT. This codes for CAWSSPYTQYF. The full variable domain, in which reference TRBV30 and TRBJ2-3 provide the parts outside the CDR3, is SQTIHQWPATLVQPVGSPLSLECTVEGTSNPNLYWYRQAAGRGLQLLFYSVGIGQISSEVPQNLSASRPQDRQFILSSKKLLLSDSGFYLCAWSSPYTQYFGPGTRLTVL.

The chain employs TRBV20-1 and TRBJ1-1, with D hard to call. Germline V lookup: CDR1 DFQATT, CDR2 SNEGSKA (reference sequence). V gave up 6 bases and J gave up 10 bases, with 12 bases separating them. The CDR3 runs to 10 residues. The CDR3 spells CSAGHLGAFF. The CDR3 nucleotides read TGCAGTGCGGGCCATCTTGGAGCTTTCTTT.